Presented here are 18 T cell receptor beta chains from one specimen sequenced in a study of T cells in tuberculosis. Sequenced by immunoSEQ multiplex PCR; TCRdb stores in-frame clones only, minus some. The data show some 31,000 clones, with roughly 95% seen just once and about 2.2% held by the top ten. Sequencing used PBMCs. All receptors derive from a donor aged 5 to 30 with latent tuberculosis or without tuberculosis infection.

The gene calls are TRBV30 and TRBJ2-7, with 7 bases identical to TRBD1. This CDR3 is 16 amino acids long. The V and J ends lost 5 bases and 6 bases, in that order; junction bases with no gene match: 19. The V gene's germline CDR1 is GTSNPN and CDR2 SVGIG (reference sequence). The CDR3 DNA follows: TGTGCCTGGCGTGCTCCCTTTGTACAGGGGTACGGCGAGCAGTACTTC. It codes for CAWRAPFVQGYGEQYF.

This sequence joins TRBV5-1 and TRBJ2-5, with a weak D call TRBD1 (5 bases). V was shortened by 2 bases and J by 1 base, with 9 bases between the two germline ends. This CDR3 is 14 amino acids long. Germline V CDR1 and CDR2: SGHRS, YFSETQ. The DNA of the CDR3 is TGCGCCAGCAGCTTAGGGGCAATCCAAGAGACCCAGTACTTC. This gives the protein CASSLGAIQETQYF.

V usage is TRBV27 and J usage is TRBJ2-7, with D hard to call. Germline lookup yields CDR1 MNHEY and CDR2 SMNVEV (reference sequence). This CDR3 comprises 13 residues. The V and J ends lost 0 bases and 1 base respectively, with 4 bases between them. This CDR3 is CASSLSQSYEQYF. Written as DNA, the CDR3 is TGTGCCAGCAGTTTATCACAGTCCTACGAGCAGTACTTC.

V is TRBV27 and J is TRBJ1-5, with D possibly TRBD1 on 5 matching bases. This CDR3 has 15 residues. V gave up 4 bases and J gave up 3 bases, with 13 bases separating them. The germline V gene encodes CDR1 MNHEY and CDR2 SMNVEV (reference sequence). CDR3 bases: TGTGCCAGCAGTTCGGTGACAGATTTCAATCAGCCCCAGCATTTT. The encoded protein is CASSSVTDFNQPQHF.

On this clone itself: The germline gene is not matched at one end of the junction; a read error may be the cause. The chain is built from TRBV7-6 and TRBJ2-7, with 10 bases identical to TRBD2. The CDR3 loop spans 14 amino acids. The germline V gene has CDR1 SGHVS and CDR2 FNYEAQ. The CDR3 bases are TGTGCCAGCAGCTTAGCCACATTTCTAGCGGGAGCCCTCTTC. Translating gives CASSLATFLAGALF.

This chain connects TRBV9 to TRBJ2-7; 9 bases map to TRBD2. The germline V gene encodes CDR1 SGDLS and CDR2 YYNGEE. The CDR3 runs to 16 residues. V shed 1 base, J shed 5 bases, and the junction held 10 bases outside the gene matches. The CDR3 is CASSVTGGTSPDEQYF. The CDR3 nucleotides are TGTGCCAGCAGCGTAACGGGTGGGACTAGCCCTGACGAGCAGTACTTC.

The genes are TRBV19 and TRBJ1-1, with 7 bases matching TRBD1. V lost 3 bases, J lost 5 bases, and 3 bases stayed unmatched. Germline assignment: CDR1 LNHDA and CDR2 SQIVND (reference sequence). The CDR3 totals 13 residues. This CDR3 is CASSINRGTEAFF. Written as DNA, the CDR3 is TGTGCCAGTAGTATTAACAGGGGAACTGAAGCTTTCTTT.

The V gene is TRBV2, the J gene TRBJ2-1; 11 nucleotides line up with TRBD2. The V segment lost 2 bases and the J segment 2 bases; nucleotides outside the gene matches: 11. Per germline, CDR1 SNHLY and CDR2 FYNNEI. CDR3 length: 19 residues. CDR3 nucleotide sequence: TGTGCCAGCAGTGAAAAAGAGTGGGTAGCGGGAGGGGCCTACAATGAGCAGTTCTTC. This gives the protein CASSEKEWVAGGAYNEQFF.

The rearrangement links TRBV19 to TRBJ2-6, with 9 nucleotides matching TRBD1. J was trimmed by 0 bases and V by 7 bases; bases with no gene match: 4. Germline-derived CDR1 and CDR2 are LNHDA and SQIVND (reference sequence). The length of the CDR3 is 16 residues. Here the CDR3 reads CASNRGRNSGANVLTF. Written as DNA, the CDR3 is TGTGCCAGTAACAGGGGGCGCAACTCTGGGGCCAACGTCCTGACTTTC.

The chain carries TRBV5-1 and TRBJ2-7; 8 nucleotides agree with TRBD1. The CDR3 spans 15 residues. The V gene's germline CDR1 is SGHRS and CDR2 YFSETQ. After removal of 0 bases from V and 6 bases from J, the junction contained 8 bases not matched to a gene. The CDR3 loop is CASSLDSLGTGEQYF. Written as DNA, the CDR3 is TGCGCCAGCAGCTTGGATTCGCTTGGGACAGGCGAGCAGTACTTC.

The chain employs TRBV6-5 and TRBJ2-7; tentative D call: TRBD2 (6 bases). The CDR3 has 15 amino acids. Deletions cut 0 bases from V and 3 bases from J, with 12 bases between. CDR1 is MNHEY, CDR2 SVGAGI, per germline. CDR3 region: CASSYSRDSGYEQYF. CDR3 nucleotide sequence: TGTGCCAGCAGTTACTCGAGGGACTCTGGCTACGAGCAGTACTTC.

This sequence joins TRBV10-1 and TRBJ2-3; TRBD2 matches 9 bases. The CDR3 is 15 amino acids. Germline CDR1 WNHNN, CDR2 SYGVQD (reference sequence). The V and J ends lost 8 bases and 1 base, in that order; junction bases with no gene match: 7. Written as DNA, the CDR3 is TGCGCCAGCGGGGAGTTAGCGGGAGGCACAGATACGCAGTATTTT. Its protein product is CASGELAGGTDTQYF.

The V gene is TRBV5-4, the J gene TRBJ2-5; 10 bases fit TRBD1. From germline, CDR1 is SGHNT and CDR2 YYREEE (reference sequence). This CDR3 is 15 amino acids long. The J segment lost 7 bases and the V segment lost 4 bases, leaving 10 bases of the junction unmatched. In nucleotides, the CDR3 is TGTGCCAGCAGCCTGGGACAGGGGTTTTTGGGGACCCAGTACTTC. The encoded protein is CASSLGQGFLGTQYF.

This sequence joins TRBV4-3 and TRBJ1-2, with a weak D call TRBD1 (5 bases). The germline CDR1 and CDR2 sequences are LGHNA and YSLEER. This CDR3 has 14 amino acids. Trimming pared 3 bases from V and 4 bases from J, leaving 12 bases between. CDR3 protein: CASSQAGSGYGYTF. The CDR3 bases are TGCGCCAGCAGCCAGGCAGGGTCGGGCTATGGCTACACCTTC.

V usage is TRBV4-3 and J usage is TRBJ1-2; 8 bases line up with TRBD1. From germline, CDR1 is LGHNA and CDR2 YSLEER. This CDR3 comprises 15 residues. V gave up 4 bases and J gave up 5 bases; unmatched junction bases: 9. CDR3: CASSPGQGTFYGYTF. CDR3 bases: TGCGCCAGCAGCCCCGGACAGGGAACCTTTTATGGCTACACCTTC.

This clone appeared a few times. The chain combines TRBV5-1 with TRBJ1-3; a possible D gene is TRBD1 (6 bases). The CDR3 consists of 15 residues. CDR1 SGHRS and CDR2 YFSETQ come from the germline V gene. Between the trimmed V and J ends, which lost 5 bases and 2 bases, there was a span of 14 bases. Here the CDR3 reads CASSLTGSTGNTIYF. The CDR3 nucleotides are TGCGCCAGCAGTTTGACAGGAAGCACTGGAAACACCATATATTTT.

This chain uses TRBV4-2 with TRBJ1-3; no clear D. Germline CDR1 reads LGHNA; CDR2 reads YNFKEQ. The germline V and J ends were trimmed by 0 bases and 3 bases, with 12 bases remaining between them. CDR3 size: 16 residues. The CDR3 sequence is CASSQERRGYGNTIYF. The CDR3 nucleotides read TGTGCCAGCAGCCAAGAGAGGCGAGGGTATGGAAACACCATATATTTT.

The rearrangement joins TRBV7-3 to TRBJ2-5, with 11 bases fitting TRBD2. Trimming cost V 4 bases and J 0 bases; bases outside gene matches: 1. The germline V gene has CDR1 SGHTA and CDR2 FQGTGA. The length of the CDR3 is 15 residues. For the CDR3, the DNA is TGTGCCAGCAGCTCTAGCGGGGGGCACCAAGAGACCCAGTACTTC. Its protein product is CASSSSGGHQETQYF.